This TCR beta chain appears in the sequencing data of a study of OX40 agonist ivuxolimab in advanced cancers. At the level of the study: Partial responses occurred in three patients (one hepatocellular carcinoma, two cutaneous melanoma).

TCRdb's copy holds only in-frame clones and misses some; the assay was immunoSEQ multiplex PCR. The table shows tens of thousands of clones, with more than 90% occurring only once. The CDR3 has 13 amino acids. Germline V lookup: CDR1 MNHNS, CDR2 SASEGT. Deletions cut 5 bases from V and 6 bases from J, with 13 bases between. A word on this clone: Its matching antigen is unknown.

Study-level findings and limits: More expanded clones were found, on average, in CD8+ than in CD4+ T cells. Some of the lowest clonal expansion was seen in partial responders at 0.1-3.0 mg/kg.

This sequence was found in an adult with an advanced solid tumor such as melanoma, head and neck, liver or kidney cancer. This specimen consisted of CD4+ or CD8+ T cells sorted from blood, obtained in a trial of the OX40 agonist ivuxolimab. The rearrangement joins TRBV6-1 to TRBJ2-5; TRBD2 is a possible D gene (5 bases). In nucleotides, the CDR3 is TGTGCCAGCAGTCGACTAAGCGGTCAGACCCAGTACTTC. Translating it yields CASSRLSGQTQYF.